What follows are 24 T cell receptor beta chains derived from one specimen sequenced in a study of human T cells and chemical hapten exposure. Extraction yielded total RNA from whole blood (unfractionated). TCRdb called the 5' RACE reads again in MiXCR, with one record for every CDR3 protein. The table includes about 81,000 distinct CDR3 sequences, less than 9.5% detected once. The receptors come from a male donor in good health.

A remark on this clonotype: This could be a read error, since a much larger clone is one nucleotide away. This sequence joins TRBV10-3 and TRBJ2-1; a possible D gene is TRBD2 (5 bases). CDR3 size: 15 residues. From germline, CDR1 is ENHRY and CDR2 SYGVKD. Trimming took 0 bases from V and 7 from J, leaving 13 bases between them. The CDR3 region has the DNA TGTGCCATCAGTGAGTCGATGGCAAGGAGGAATGAGCAGTTCTTC. Amino acids: CAISESMARRNEQFF.

This clonotype was picked up many times. The V and J genes are TRBV7-2 and TRBJ2-3; unclear D gene. Germline CDR1 and CDR2: SGHTA and FQGNSA. Trimming shortened V by 0 bases and J by 2 bases, and 9 bases separated the two germline ends. The length of the CDR3 is 15 residues. The CDR3 region has the DNA TGTGCCAGCAGCTTAGCCTATATGCCCACAGATACGCAGTATTTT. Translation: CASSLAYMPTDTQYF.

The V and J genes are TRBV6-5 and TRBJ1-4; D may be TRBD1 (5 bases). This CDR3 comprises 15 residues. V was trimmed by 5 bases and J by 3 bases, leaving 13 bases between them. CDR1 is MNHEY, CDR2 SVGAGI, per germline. DNA for the CDR3: TGTGCCAGCAGTCCATCAGGGTACCCTAATGAAAAACTGTTTTTT. Translated, it gives CASSPSGYPNEKLFF.

The chain has TRBV5-1 and TRBJ2-5, with 8 nucleotides matching TRBD2. The germline CDR1 and CDR2 sequences are SGHRS and YFSETQ. The CDR3 is made up of 15 amino acids. After removal of 3 bases from V and 2 bases from J, the junction contained 6 bases not matched to a gene. The CDR3 protein is CASSWGTGGQETQYF. CDR3 nucleotide sequence: TGCGCCAGCAGCTGGGGCACGGGGGGGCAAGAGACCCAGTACTTC.

There are a few counts of this clonotype. This chain joins TRBV12-3 or TRBV12-4 and TRBJ1-1; D call uncertain. The CDR3 loop spans 13 amino acids. The V gene lost 2 bases and the J gene lost 3 bases, with 7 bases spanning the gap. The CDR3 is CASSLKRDTEAFF. CDR3 bases: TGTGCCAGCAGTTTAAAACGGGACACTGAAGCTTTCTTT.

This clonotype was observed a handful of times. The chain uses TRBV3-1 and TRBJ2-3; 10 bases are a match to TRBD2. V was clipped by 4 bases and J by 4 bases; unmatched bases: 5. The CDR3 consists of 15 residues. In germline, CDR1 is LGHDT, CDR2 YNNKEL (reference sequence). In nucleotides, the CDR3 is TGTGCCAGCAGCCCTAGCGGGAGTAAGTCAGATACGCAGTATTTT. This codes for CASSPSGSKSDTQYF.

In its sample, this clonotype was seen many times. The gene calls are TRBV20-1 and TRBJ1-2; D remains ambiguous. The CDR3 spans 13 residues. Germline CDR1 reads DFQATT; CDR2 reads SNEGSKA (reference sequence). V dropped 1 base and J dropped 1 base, with 7 bases sitting between them. In DNA form, the CDR3 reads TGCAGTGCTAGAGGGGCTAATAACTATGGCTACACCTTC. Encoded protein: CSARGANNYGYTF.

Ten or more counts support this clonotype. The chain is built from TRBV29-1 and TRBJ2-1; no reliable D call. The CDR3 has 10 amino acids. V was trimmed by 6 bases and J by 5 bases, leaving 5 bases between them. CDR1 SQVTM and CDR2 ANQGSEA come from the germline V gene. CDR3 sequence reads: CSVANNEQFF. The CDR3 DNA sequence: TGCAGCGTCGCCAACAATGAGCAGTTCTTC.

On this clonotype itself: A much larger clone lies a single base off, so this may be a read error. The rearrangement uses TRBV7-9 and TRBJ2-1; D not certain. The length of the CDR3 is 14 residues. With 5 bases removed from V and 7 bases from J, the gap between germline ends came to 15 bases. The germline V gene encodes CDR1 SEHNR and CDR2 FQNEAQ (reference sequence). CDR3 residues: CASSLPDRVNEQFF. CDR3 coding DNA: TGTGCCAGCAGCCTCCCGGACCGAGTGAATGAGCAGTTCTTC.

This clonotype was seen a few times. The chain recombines TRBV12-3 or TRBV12-4 with TRBJ1-3; no reliable D call. Trimming stripped 1 base from V and 3 bases from J, with 13 bases between. This CDR3 has 16 residues. DNA for the CDR3: TGTGCCAGCAGTTTAGGGTTGGGAGGAGGTGGAAACACCATATATTTT. The encoded protein is CASSLGLGGGGNTIYF.

This clonotype was observed a few times. The chain has TRBV5-1 and TRBJ1-1; D might be TRBD1 (5 bases). V was shortened by 0 bases and J by 11 bases, with 14 bases between the two germline ends. The germline V gene encodes CDR1 SGHRS and CDR2 YFSETQ. The CDR3 totals 13 residues. DNA of the CDR3: TGCGCCAGCAGCTTGGATAGGGGCCGGGCCGCTTTCTTT. Amino acids: CASSLDRGRAAFF.

The chain employs TRBV12-3 or TRBV12-4 and TRBJ1-1; TRBD1 aligns across 10 bases. With 6 bases clipped from V and 8 bases from J, the junction kept 12 bases outside the gene matches. The CDR3 loop spans 15 amino acids. Here the CDR3 DNA reads TGTGCCAGCAGCCGACTCCCGGGACAGGGGAGGGAAGCTTTCTTT. Residues: CASSRLPGQGREAFF.

This clonotype was recorded many times. At one end, the junction sequence differs from germline, possibly due to a read error. V and J are TRBV19 and TRBJ1-1; a possible D gene is TRBD1 (5 bases). The germline CDR1 and CDR2 sequences are LNHDA and SQIVND (reference sequence). This CDR3 comprises 14 residues. The CDR3, as DNA: TGTGCCAGTAGTCAGCCGGGACGGAACATTGAAGCTTTCTTT. It translates to CASSQPGRNIEAFF. The full variable domain, completed using reference TRBV19 and TRBJ1-1, is DGGITQSPKYLFRKEGQNVTLSCEQNLNHDAMYWYRQDPGQGLRLIYYSQIVNDFQKGDIAEGYSVSREKKESFPLTVTSAQKNPTAFYLCASSQPGRNIEAFFGQGTRLTVV.

This clonotype occurred many times. This chain uses TRBV29-1 with TRBJ2-3; 13 positions agree with TRBD2. The CDR3 runs to 16 residues. The germline V gene encodes CDR1 SQVTM and CDR2 ANQGSEA. The J segment lost 1 base and the V segment lost 7 bases, leaving 8 bases of the junction unmatched. The CDR3 reads CSASGLAGVGTDTQYF. The CDR3 DNA is TGCAGCGCCAGCGGACTAGCGGGAGTGGGCACAGATACGCAGTATTTT.

This clonotype occurred many times. V and J are TRBV12-3 or TRBV12-4 and TRBJ1-5, with D uncertain. Trimming pared 5 bases from V and 1 base from J, leaving 6 bases between. This CDR3 region has 13 residues. CDR3 sequence: CASSHESNQPQHF. The DNA of the CDR3 is TGTGCCAGCAGTCACGAGAGCAATCAGCCCCAGCATTTT.

The chain couples TRBV7-2 to TRBJ2-5; D gene unclear. Germline V gene lookup returns CDR1 SGHTA and CDR2 FQGNSA. V gave up 5 bases and J gave up 2 bases, with 6 bases separating them. The CDR3 consists of 12 residues. The CDR3 here is CASSALQETQYF. CDR3 nucleotide sequence: TGTGCCAGCAGCGCCTTACAAGAGACCCAGTACTTC. Full variable domain (missing parts from reference TRBV7-2 and TRBJ2-5): GAGVSQSPSNKVTEKGKDVELRCDPISGHTALYWYRQSLGQGLEFLIYFQGNSAPDKSGLPSDRFSAERTGGSVSTLTIQRTQQEDSAVYLCASSALQETQYFGPGTRLLVL.

This clonotype has a count of ten or more. This sequence joins TRBV20-1 and TRBJ1-4; 7 bases line up with TRBD1. Unmatched junction bases numbered 2, after V lost 2 bases and J lost 5 bases. Germline V gives CDR1 DFQATT, CDR2 SNEGSKA (reference sequence). The CDR3 spans 13 residues. In nucleotides, the CDR3 is TGCAGTGCTAGACAGACAGGGAATGAAAAACTGTTTTTT. This codes for CSARQTGNEKLFF.

This clonotype occurred a few times. V usage is TRBV12-3 or TRBV12-4 and J usage is TRBJ1-5; D might be TRBD1 (6 bases). V shed 6 bases and J shed 2 bases, with 17 bases lying between them. The CDR3 is 16 amino acids. The CDR3 is CASSLYRDRGNQPQHF. DNA of the CDR3: TGTGCCAGCAGCCTTTACAGGGACCGGGGCAATCAGCCCCAGCATTTT.

This clonotype was counted ten times or more. The chain carries TRBV6-5 and TRBJ2-5; 8 bases line up with TRBD2. V shed 6 bases, J shed 2 bases, and the junction held 5 bases outside the gene matches. The length of the CDR3 is 14 residues. In germline, CDR1 is MNHEY, CDR2 SVGAGI. DNA of the CDR3: TGTGCCAGCAGCGGGGGGGGGCCTCAAGAGACCCAGTACTTC. This gives the protein CASSGGGPQETQYF.

This clonotype has more than one count but fewer than ten. The chain carries TRBV12-3 or TRBV12-4 and TRBJ2-3; D possibly corresponds to TRBD2 (5 bases). This CDR3 is built from 14 residues. The germline V and J ends were trimmed by 1 base and 1 base, with 6 bases remaining between them. The CDR3 bases are TGTGCCAGCAGTTTAGAGAGGGGCACAGATACGCAGTATTTT. Residues: CASSLERGTDTQYF.

This clonotype was seen a handful of times. This chain connects TRBV5-1 to TRBJ2-3, with D possibly being TRBD1 (6 bases). This CDR3 has 15 residues. V was trimmed by 0 bases and J by 2 bases, leaving 10 bases between them. CDR1 is SGHRS and CDR2 is YFSETQ in the germline V gene. The CDR3 here is CASSLGDTITDTQYF. CDR3 nucleotide sequence: TGCGCCAGCAGCTTGGGGGACACAATCACAGATACGCAGTATTTT.

The rearrangement joins TRBV15 to TRBJ2-1; TRBD1 agrees at 11 bases. The V segment lost 4 bases and the J segment 8 bases; nucleotides outside the gene matches: 1. CDR1 is LNHNV, CDR2 YYDKDF, per germline (reference sequence). The CDR3 consists of 13 residues. This CDR3 reads CATSKGQGDEQFF. CDR3 coding DNA: TGTGCCACCAGCAAGGGACAGGGGGATGAGCAGTTCTTC.

The chain recombines TRBV18 with TRBJ1-5; TRBD1 matches at 7 bases. Germline V gene data show CDR1 as KGHSH and CDR2 as LQKENI. The V and J ends lost 4 bases and 2 bases, in that order; junction bases with no gene match: 8. The CDR3 runs to 16 residues. The CDR3 DNA reads as TGTGCCAGCTCACTACTCCAGGGGGAGGGCAATCAGCCCCAGCATTTT. Encoded protein: CASSLLQGEGNQPQHF.

The chain couples TRBV11-2 to TRBJ2-6; D remains unclear. This CDR3 region has 14 residues. V lost 5 bases and J lost 0, with 5 bases in between. Per the germline V gene, CDR1 is SGHAT and CDR2 is FQNNGV. The CDR3 protein is CASSPVSGANVLTF. DNA for the CDR3: TGTGCCAGCAGCCCCGTCTCTGGGGCCAACGTCCTGACTTTC.